These T cell receptor beta chains were read from a single sample in a study of T cells after yellow fever vaccination. Using its own MiXCR run on the 5' RACE reads, TCRdb lists one record per CDR3 protein. The sample includes about 580,000 distinct CDR3 sequences, about a sixth seen only once; the top ten take 17%. This specimen was PBMCs, taken less than 6 days after the first yellow fever vaccination. Source of these receptors: a man aged 18-30 years who received the YFV17D yellow fever vaccine. Both conserved end residues are part of each CDR3. The order of the fields is CDR3 protein, CDR3 DNA, D gene, J gene, V gene, clone size. The D gene is left open where the match is weak. Some rows mark clone size as missing; the rest say once, few, many or name a class of expanded clone.

CASSSGTGQETQYF TGCGCCAGCAGCTCCGGGACAGGGCAAGAGACCCAGTACTTC TRBD1 TRBJ2-5 TRBV5-1 few
CASSVWDRDEKLFF TGTGCCAGCAGTGTCTGGGACAGGGACGAAAAACTGTTTTTT TRBD1 TRBJ1-4 TRBV2 few
CASSPEAWSTDTQYF TGTGCCAGCAGCCCCGAAGCGTGGTCCACAGATACGCAGTATTTT . TRBJ2-3 TRBV7-2 few
CASSQEQGNYEQYF TGCGCCAGCAGCCAAGAACAGGGAAACTACGAGCAGTACTTC . TRBJ2-7 TRBV4-3 many
CASSLRWDSRNEMGTEAFF TGCGCCAGCAGCTTACGGTGGGACTCCCGAAACGAAATGGGGACTGAAGCTTTCTTT . TRBJ1-1 TRBV5-1 .
CASSQGLAGFLNEQFF TGCGCCAGCAGCCAAGGACTAGCGGGCTTTTTGAATGAGCAGTTCTTC TRBD2 TRBJ2-1 TRBV4-1 few
CASSLQGAEAFF TGTGCCAGCAGCTTACAAGGGGCTGAAGCTTTCTTT . TRBJ1-1 TRBV7-9 .
CSVVRGMNTEAFF TGCAGCGTTGTCAGGGGCATGAACACTGAAGCTTTCTTT . TRBJ1-1 TRBV29-1 few
CASTPWGQLNQPQHF TGTGCCAGCACCCCGTGGGGACAACTCAATCAGCCCCAGCATTTT . TRBJ1-5 TRBV6-2/TRBV6-3 .
CASSLMQGGGYTF TGTGCCAGCAGCTTAATGCAGGGGGGTGGCTACACCTTC TRBD1 TRBJ1-2 TRBV11-2 .
CASSVPRQGNRYGYTF TGTGCCAGCAGCGTACCGAGACAGGGGAATCGCTATGGCTACACCTTC TRBD1 TRBJ1-2 TRBV9 .
CAISPGLAGGKNEQFF TGTGCCATCAGTCCGGGACTAGCGGGGGGGAAAAATGAGCAGTTCTTC TRBD2 TRBJ2-1 TRBV10-3 few
CASSGTGRGQYF TGTGCCAGCAGTGGAACGGGACGGGGGCAGTACTTC . TRBJ2-7 TRBV6-1 few
CASSGAGLEQFF TGTGCCAGCAGCGGAGCTGGGCTTGAGCAGTTCTTC . TRBJ2-1 TRBV9 .
CASSPAGHGGSGANVLTF TGCGCCAGCAGCCCAGCCGGTCACGGGGGCTCTGGGGCCAACGTCCTGACTTTC . TRBJ2-6 TRBV4-1 .